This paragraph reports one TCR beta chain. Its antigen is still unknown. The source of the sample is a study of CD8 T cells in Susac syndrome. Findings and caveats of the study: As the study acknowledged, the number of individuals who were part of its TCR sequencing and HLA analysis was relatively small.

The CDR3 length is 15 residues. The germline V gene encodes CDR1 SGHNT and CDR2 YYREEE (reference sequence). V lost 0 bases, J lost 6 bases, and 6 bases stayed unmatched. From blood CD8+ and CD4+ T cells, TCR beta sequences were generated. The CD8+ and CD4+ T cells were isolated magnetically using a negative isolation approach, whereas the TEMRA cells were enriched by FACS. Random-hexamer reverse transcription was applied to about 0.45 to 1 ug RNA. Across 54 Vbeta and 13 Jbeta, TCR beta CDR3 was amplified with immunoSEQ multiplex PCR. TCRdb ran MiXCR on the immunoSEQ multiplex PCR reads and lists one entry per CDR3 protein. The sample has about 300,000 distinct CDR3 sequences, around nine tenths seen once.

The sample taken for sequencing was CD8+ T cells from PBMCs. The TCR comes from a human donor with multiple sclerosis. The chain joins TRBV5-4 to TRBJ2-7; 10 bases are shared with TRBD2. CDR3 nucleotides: TGTGCCAGCAGCTTGGAGCCTAGCGGGAGTGGCGAGCAGTACTTC. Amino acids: CASSLEPSGSGEQYF.